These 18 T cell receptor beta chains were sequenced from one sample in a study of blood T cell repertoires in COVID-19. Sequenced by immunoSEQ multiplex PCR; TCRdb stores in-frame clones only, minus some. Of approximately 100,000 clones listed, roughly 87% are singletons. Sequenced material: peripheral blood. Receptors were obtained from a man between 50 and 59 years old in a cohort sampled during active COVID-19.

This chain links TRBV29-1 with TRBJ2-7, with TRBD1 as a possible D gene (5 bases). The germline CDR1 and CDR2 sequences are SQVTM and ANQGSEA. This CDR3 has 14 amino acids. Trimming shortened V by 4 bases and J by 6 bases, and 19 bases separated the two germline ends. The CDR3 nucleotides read TGCAGCGTTGCACGAAGCCAGGGTGTGTTCGAGCAGTACTTC. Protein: CSVARSQGVFEQYF.

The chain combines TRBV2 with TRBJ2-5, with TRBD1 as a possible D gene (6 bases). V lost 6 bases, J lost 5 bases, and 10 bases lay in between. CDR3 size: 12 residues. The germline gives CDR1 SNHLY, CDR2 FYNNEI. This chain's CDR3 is CASSSRGETQYF. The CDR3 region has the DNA TGTGCCAGCAGCTCTAGGGGGGAGACCCAGTACTTC.

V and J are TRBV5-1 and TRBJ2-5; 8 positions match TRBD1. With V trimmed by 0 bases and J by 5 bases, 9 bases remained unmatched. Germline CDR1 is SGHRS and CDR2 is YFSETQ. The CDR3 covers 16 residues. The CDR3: CASSLVGQGARETQYF. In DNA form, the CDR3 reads TGCGCCAGCAGCTTGGTGGGGCAGGGGGCGAGGGAGACCCAGTACTTC.

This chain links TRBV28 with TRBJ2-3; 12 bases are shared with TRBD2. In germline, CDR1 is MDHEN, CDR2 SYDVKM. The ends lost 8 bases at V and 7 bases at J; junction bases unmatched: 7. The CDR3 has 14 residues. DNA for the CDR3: TGTGCCAGCGGGATGACTAGCGGGGGATATACGCAGTATTTT. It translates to CASGMTSGGYTQYF.

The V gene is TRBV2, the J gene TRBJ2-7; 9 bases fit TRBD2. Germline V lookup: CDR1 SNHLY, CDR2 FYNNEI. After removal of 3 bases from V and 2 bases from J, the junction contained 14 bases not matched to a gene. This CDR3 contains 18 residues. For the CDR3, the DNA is TGTGCCAGCAGTGATTGGCTAGCGGGGACCTTACCAACCTACGAGCAGTACTTC. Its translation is CASSDWLAGTLPTYEQYF. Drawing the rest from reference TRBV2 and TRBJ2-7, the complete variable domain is EPEVTQTPSHQVTQMGQEVILRCVPISNHLYFYWYRQILGQKVEFLVSFYNNEISEKSEIFDDQFSVERPDGSNFTLKIRSTKLEDSAMYFCASSDWLAGTLPTYEQYFGPGTRLTVT.

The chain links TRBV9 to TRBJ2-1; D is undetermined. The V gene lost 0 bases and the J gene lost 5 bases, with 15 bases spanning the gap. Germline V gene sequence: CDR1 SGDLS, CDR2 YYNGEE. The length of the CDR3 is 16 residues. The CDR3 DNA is TGTGCCAGCAGCGTAGGGGCCTCGACACCAGACAATGAGCAGTTCTTC. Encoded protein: CASSVGASTPDNEQFF.

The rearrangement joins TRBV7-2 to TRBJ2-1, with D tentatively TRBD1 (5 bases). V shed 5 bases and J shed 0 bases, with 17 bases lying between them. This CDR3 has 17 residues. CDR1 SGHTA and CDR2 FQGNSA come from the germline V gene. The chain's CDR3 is CASSPPPRVSSYNEQFF. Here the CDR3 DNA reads TGTGCCAGCAGCCCTCCCCCCAGGGTTAGCTCCTACAATGAGCAGTTCTTC.

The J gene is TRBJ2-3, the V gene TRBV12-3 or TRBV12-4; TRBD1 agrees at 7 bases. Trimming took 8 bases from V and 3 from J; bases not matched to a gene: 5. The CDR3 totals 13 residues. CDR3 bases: TGTGCCAGCGGGGGACAGTTTACAGATACGCAGTATTTT. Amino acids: CASGGQFTDTQYF.

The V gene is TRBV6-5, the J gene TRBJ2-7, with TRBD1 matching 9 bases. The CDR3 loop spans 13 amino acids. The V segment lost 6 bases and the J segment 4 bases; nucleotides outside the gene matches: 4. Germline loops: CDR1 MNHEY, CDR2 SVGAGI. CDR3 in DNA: TGTGCCAGCAGCCACAGGGGGCTTTACGAGCAGTACGTC. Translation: CASSHRGLYEQYV.

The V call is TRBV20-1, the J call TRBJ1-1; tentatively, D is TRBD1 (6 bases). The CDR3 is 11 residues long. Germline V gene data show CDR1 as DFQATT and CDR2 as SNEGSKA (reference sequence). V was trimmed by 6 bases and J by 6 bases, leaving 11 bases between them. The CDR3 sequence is CSAPGVAEAFF. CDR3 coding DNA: TGCAGTGCCCCAGGGGTGGCTGAAGCTTTCTTT.

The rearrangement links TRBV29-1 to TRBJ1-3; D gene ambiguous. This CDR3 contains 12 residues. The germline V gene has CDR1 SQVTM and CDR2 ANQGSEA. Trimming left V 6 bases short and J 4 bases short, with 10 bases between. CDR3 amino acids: CSVTSSGNTIYF. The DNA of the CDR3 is TGCAGCGTGACTTCTTCCGGAAACACCATATATTTT.

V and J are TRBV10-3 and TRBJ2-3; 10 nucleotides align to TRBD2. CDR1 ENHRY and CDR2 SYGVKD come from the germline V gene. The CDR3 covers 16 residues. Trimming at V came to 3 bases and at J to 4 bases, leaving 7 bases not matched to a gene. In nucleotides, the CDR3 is TGTGCCATCAGTGAAAGCCTAGCGGGGGAGGCAGATACGCAGTATTTT. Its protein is CAISESLAGEADTQYF.

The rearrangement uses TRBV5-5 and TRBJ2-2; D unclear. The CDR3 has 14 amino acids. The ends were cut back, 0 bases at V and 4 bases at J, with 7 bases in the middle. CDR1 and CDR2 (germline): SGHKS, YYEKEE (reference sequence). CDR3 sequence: CASSLALPTGELFF. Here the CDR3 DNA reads TGTGCCAGCAGCTTGGCCCTACCCACCGGGGAGCTGTTTTTT.

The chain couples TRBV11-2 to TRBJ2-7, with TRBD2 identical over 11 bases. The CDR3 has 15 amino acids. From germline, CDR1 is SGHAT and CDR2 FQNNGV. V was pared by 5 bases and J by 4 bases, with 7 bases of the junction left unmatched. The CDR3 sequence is CASSTGLAGLYEQYV. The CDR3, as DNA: TGTGCCAGCAGCACCGGACTAGCGGGCCTTTACGAGCAGTACGTC.

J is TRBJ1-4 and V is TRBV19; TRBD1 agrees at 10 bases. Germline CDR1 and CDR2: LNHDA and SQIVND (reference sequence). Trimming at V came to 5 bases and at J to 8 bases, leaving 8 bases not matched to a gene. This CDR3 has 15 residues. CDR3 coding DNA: TGTGCCAGTAGTCCGGGACAGGGGAATTCAGAAAAACTGTTTTTT. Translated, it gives CASSPGQGNSEKLFF.

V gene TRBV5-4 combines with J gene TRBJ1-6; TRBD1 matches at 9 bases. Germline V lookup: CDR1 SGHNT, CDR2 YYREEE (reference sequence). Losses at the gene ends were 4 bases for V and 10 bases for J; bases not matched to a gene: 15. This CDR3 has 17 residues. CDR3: CASSLLVGTGNASPLHF. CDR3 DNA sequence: TGTGCCAGCAGCCTCCTGGTGGGGACAGGGAATGCCTCACCCCTCCACTTT.

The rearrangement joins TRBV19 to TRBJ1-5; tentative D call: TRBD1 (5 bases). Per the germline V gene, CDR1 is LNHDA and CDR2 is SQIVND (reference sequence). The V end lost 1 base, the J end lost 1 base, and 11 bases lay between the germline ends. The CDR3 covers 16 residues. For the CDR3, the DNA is TGTGCCAGTAGTATAGCTGCCCAGGGAAGCAATCAGCCCCAGCATTTT. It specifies CASSIAAQGSNQPQHF.

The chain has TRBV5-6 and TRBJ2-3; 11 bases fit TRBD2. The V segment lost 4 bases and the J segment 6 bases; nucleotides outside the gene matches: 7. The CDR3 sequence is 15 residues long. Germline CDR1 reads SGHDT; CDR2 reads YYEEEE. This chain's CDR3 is CASSGGTSGVDTQYF. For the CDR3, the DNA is TGTGCCAGCAGCGGGGGGACTAGCGGCGTTGATACGCAGTATTTT. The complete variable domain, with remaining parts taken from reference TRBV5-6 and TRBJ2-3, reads DAGVTQSPTHLIKTRGQQVTLRCSPKSGHDTVSWYQQALGQGPQFIFQYYEEEERQRGNFPDRFSGHQFPNYSSELNVNALLLGDSALYLCASSGGTSGVDTQYFGPGTRLTVL.